This is a list of T cell receptor beta chains from one sample in a study of T cell responses to AZD1222 COVID-19 vaccine. The repertoire was sequenced with immunoSEQ multiplex PCR; TCRdb's copy has only in-frame clones and lacks some. This sample yields around 150,000 clones, of which about 90% are seen a single time; around 7.6% belongs to the top ten. The source material was peripheral blood, sampled 28 days after the second dose of the MenACWY control vaccine. The receptor set was obtained from an adult who received the MenACWY meningococcal vaccine as a control. CDR3s leave out the opening cysteine and the closing phenylalanine or tryptophan. Each record gives: J gene, V gene, CDR3 protein.

TRBJ2-5 TRBV6-1 ASSEVRGETQY
TRBJ2-3 TRBV7-6 ASSLGQGARTDTQY
TRBJ2-7 TRBV5-1 ASSFQDRGYEQY
TRBJ2-3 TRBV10-3 AISEPTSGRTDTQY
TRBJ1-4 TRBV19 ASSDPGTGDEKLF
TRBJ1-6 TRBV27 ASSLQGANSPLH
TRBJ2-7 TRBV25-1 ASSDHRGLYEQY
TRBJ2-7 TRBV19 ASSTPGTGDREQY
TRBJ2-2 TRBV6-4 ASSDPGSTGELF
TRBJ2-3 TRBV6-5 AGEPGLATDTQY
TRBJ2-3 TRBV29-1 SVLPWGQGAGTQY
TRBJ2-7 TRBV5-1 ASSLDGTSGTHEQY
TRBJ2-1 TRBV5-4 ASSFDNEQF
TRBJ1-2 TRBV6-5 ASSRTQDYGYT
TRBJ1-6 TRBV10-3 AISSRDSPLH
TRBJ2-5 TRBV19 ASSTHLTSGVETQY
TRBJ2-4 TRBV10-3 AISEDGAGGPLNIQY
TRBJ1-6 TRBV28 ASSWAGERHSPLH
TRBJ2-5 TRBV28 ASSSGWVQETQY
TRBJ1-1 TRBV5-1 ASSRSGTGVNTEAF
TRBJ2-1 TRBV5-4 ASRGGNEQF
TRBJ2-7 TRBV7-2 ASSPRTSGSYEQY
TRBJ2-7 TRBV7-8 ASSLGPGRSSYEQY
TRBJ2-2 TRBV9 ASSPSERATNTGELF
TRBJ1-1 TRBV7-2 ASSSLRDRDAEAF
TRBJ2-7 TRBV28 ASSNSGTGGREQY
TRBJ1-6 TRBV27 ASSYVGFGTVGSPLH
TRBJ2-3 TRBV28 ASTKRTGTDTQY
TRBJ1-2 TRBV15 ATSGTRTGIYGYT
TRBJ1-3 TRBV7-3 ASSLADRFFYAPANTIY
TRBJ2-5 TRBV19 ASSAQETQY
TRBJ1-4 TRBV7-9 ASSLAGNANEKLF
TRBJ2-3 TRBV10-3 AISKNPGLADTDTQY
TRBJ2-7 TRBV19 ASSIGATGSSYEQY
TRBJ1-5 TRBV19 ASAAGSNQPQH
TRBJ1-4 TRBV28 ASSPGATNEKLF
TRBJ2-1 TRBV6-2/TRBV6-3 ASSYPSAAYNEQF
TRBJ1-6 TRBV30 AWSVTGVSSSPLH
TRBJ1-1 TRBV7-9 ASSFQDRGRWGTEAF
TRBJ1-5 TRBV30 AWSLPPLVPQH
TRBJ1-5 TRBV5-8 ASSFMTGWQGGQPQH
TRBJ2-7 TRBV4-3 ASSPQREGRYEQY
TRBJ2-1 TRBV7-9 ASTRDLLYNEQF
TRBJ2-5 TRBV15 ATAGTGTTKKTQY
TRBJ1-6 TRBV5-1 ASSRLGGGNSPLH
TRBJ1-4 TRBV10-1 ASSDRDGDEKLF